This T cell receptor beta chain is drawn from a study of T cell changes during pregnancy in multiple sclerosis. J was trimmed by 4 bases and V by 3 bases; bases with no gene match: 10. The length of the CDR3 is 15 residues. The germline V gene has CDR1 GTSNPN and CDR2 SVGIG (reference sequence). Data came from immunoSEQ multiplex PCR; TCRdb stores just in-frame clones and leaves some out. This sample carries more than 55,000 clones, 75% to 90% of them seen once, and the ten largest clones take roughly 0.4%. The sequencing here drew on CD4+ T cells from peripheral blood mononuclear cells, taken in the third trimester of pregnancy. This clonotype originated in a female donor with multiple sclerosis, enrolled in a pregnancy study. This chain connects TRBV30 to TRBJ2-3; 7 bases are shared with TRBD1. The CDR3 coding sequence is TGTGCCTGGAGCCTGAGACTCACAGGGGCAGATACGCAGTATTTT. Translated: CAWSLRLTGADTQYF.